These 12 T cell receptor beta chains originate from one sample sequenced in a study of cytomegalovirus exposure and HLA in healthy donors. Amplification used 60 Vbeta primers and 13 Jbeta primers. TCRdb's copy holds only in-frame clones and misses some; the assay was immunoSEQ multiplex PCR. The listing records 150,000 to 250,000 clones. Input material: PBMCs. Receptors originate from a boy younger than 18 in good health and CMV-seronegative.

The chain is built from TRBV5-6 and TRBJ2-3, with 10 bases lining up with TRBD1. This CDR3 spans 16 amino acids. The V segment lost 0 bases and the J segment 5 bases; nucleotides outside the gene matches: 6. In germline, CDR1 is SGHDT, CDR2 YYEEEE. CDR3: CASSLADRGREDTQYF. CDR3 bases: TGTGCCAGCAGCTTGGCCGACAGGGGGCGAGAAGATACGCAGTATTTT. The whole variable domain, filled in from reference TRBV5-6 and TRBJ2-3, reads DAGVTQSPTHLIKTRGQQVTLRCSPKSGHDTVSWYQQALGQGPQFIFQYYEEEERQRGNFPDRFSGHQFPNYSSELNVNALLLGDSALYLCASSLADRGREDTQYFGPGTRLTVL.

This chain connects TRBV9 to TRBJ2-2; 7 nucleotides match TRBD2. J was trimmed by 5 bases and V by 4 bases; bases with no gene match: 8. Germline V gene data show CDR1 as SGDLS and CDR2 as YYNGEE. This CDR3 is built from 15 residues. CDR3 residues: CASSPAGLPTGELFF. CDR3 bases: TGTGCCAGCAGCCCAGCGGGACTCCCGACCGGGGAGCTGTTTTTT.

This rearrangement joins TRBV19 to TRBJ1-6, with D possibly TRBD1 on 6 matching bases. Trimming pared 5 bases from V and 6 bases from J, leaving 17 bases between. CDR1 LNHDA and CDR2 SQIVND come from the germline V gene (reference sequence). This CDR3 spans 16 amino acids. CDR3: CASSAQGKWANSPLHF. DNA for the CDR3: TGTGCCAGTAGTGCGCAGGGGAAGTGGGCTAATTCACCCCTCCACTTT.

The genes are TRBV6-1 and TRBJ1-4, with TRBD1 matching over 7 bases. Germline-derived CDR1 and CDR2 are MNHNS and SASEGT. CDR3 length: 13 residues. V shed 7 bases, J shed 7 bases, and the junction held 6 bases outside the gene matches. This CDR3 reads CASNEGAPEKLFF. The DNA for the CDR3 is TGTGCCAGCAATGAGGGGGCTCCTGAAAAACTGTTTTTT.

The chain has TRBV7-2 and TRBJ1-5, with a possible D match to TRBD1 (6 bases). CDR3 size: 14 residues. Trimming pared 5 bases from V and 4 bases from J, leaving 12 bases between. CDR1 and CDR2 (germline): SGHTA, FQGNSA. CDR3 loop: CASSRNQGNQPQHF. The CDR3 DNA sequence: TGTGCCAGCAGCCGCAACCAGGGGAATCAGCCCCAGCATTTT.

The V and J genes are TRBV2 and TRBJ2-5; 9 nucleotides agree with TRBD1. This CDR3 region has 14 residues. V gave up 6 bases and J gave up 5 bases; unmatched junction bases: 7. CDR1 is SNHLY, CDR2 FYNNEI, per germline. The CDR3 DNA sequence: TGTGCCAGCAGCTTAGGGACAGGGTGGGAGACCCAGTACTTC. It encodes CASSLGTGWETQYF.

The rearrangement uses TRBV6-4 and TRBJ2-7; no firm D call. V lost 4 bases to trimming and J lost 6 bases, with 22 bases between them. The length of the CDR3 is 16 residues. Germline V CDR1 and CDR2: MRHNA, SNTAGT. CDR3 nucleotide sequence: TGTGCCAGCAGTGGCGCTGAGCCCGCTACTCCAATCGAGCAGTACTTC. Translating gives CASSGAEPATPIEQYF.

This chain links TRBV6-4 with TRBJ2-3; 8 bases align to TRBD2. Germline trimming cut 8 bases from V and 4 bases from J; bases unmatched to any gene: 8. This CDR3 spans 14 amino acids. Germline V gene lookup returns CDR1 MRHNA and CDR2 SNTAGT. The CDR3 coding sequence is TGTGCCAGCGCCGCGGGGGGCAGCGCAGATACGCAGTATTTT. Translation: CASAAGGSADTQYF.

In DNA, the CDR3 is TGTGCCAGCAGCTCGGTAGCGGGAAAGGGACCCTACGAGCAGTACTTC. It encodes CASSSVAGKGPYEQYF. This sequence joins TRBV11-2 and TRBJ2-7, with 8 bases fitting TRBD2. The CDR3 contains 16 residues. Germline V gene lookup returns CDR1 SGHAT and CDR2 FQNNGV. V dropped 4 bases and J dropped 2; count of bases not matched to a gene: 10.

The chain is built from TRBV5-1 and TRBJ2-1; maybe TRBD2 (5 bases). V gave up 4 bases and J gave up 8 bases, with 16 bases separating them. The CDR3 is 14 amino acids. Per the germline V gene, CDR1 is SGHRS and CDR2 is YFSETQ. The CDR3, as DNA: TGCGCCAGCAGCCTCGGACTGTCGTGGGATGAGCAGTTCTTC. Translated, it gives CASSLGLSWDEQFF. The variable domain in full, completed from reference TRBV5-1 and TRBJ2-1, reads KAGVTQTPRYLIKTRGQQVTLSCSPISGHRSVSWYQQTPGQGLQFLFEYFSETQRNKGNFPGRFSGRQFSNSRSEMNVSTLELGDSALYLCASSLGLSWDEQFFGPGTRLTVL.

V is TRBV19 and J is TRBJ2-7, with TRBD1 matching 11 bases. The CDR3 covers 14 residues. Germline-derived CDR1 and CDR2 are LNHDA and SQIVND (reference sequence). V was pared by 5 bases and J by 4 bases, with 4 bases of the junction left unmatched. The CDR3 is CASSVGTGGYEQYF. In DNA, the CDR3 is TGTGCCAGTAGTGTCGGGACAGGGGGTTACGAGCAGTACTTC. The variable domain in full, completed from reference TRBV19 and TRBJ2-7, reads DGGITQSPKYLFRKEGQNVTLSCEQNLNHDAMYWYRQDPGQGLRLIYYSQIVNDFQKGDIAEGYSVSREKKESFPLTVTSAQKNPTAFYLCASSVGTGGYEQYFGPGTRLTVT.

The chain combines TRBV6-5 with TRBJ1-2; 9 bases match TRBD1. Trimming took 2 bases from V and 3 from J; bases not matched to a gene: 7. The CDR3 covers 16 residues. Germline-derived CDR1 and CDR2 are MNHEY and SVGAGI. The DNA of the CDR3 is TGTGCCAGCAGTTACCACGGACAGGGGAGGGACTATGGCTACACCTTC. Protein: CASSYHGQGRDYGYTF.